Listed below are T cell receptor beta chains from one sample, sequenced in a study of cytomegalovirus exposure and HLA in healthy donors. Measured with immunoSEQ multiplex PCR; TCRdb has only the in-frame clones, and not every one. The sample carries 120,000 or so clones, about two thirds recorded once. The sequenced sample was PBMCs. The receptors were sampled from a young man in good health and CMV-seronegative. Both conserved end residues are part of each CDR3. A D gene is named only where the DNA matches it firmly. Rows give clone size only sometimes, using once, few, many, or a class for an expanded clone.

TRBV4-3	TRBJ2-5	.	.	TGCGCCAGCAGCCAAGATAGGACTTTTGAGACCCAGTACTTC	CASSQDRTFETQYF
TRBV30	TRBJ2-6	.	.	TGTGCCTGGAGAGACAACTCTGGGGCCAACGTCCTGACTTTC	CAWRDNSGANVLTF
TRBV4-2	TRBJ2-7	.	.	TGTGCCAGCAGCCGGAGCCTAGGGGCAGACGAGCAGTACTTC	CASSRSLGADEQYF
TRBV6-1	TRBJ2-5	.	.	TGTGCCAGCAGTGAAGCTCGACACTACCAAGAGACCCAGTACTTC	CASSEARHYQETQYF
TRBV4-2	TRBJ1-4	.	.	TGTGCCAGCAGCCAAGGCGGGTCACAAACCGACAGGTTTAATGAAAAACTGTTTTTT	CASSQGGSQTDRFNEKLFF
TRBV2	TRBJ2-7	.	.	TGTGCCAGCGGAAGGGGTTCCTACGAGCAGTACTTC	CASGRGSYEQYF
TRBV2	TRBJ2-7	.	.	TGTGCCAGCTTCGACAGCTACGAGCAGTACTTC	CASFDSYEQYF
TRBV2	TRBJ2-7	.	TRBD2	TGTGCCAGCAAGGGTGTCGGCGGGGGGCCATACTACGAGCAGTACTTC	CASKGVGGGPYYEQYF
TRBV6-5	TRBJ2-2	.	.	TGTGCCAGCAGTCCCACAGGGCCCGGGGAGCTGTTTTTT	CASSPTGPGELFF
TRBV28	TRBJ2-3	.	TRBD1	TGTGCCAGCAGTCCCGGGACAGGGCTCATCGGGTACACAGATACGCAGTATTTT	CASSPGTGLIGYTDTQYF
TRBV10-2	TRBJ1-6	few	TRBD1	TGCGCCAGCGTAGACAGGGCTAATTCACCCCTCCACTTT	CASVDRANSPLHF
TRBV5-1	TRBJ2-5	.	TRBD1	TGCGCCAGCAGCTCCGCCGGGACAGGGGAAGAGACCCAGTACTTC	CASSSAGTGEETQYF
TRBV28	TRBJ1-2	.	TRBD1	TGTGCCAGCAGTTTGGAAGGGGGCACCTATGGCTACACCTTC	CASSLEGGTYGYTF
TRBV5-6	TRBJ2-3	.	TRBD2	TGTGCCAGCAGCGGGGGGGAGGGCACAGATACGCAGTATTTT	CASSGGEGTDTQYF
TRBV21-1	TRBJ1-1	few	.	TGTGCCAGCAGCAAACTAGACCCTTTCTTT	CASSKLDPFF